Below, 30 T cell receptor beta chains from the same sample are listed, as sequenced in a study of cytomegalovirus exposure and HLA in healthy donors. A multiplex PCR was run with 60 Vbeta primers and 13 Jbeta primers. Clones were sequenced by immunoSEQ multiplex PCR, and TCRdb holds only the in-frame ones, with some missing. The table has 150,000 to 200,000 clones, about 80% seen once. Sequenced input: PBMCs. These receptors all come from a woman younger than 30 in good health and CMV-seropositive.

This chain connects TRBV6-6 to TRBJ1-1; the D is unclear. The CDR3 extends over 12 amino acids. Germline CDR1 MNHNY, CDR2 SVGAGI (reference sequence). V lost 5 bases to trimming and J lost 1 base, with 5 bases between them. The CDR3 DNA sequence: TGTGCCAGCAGTAAGCCGAACACTGAAGCTTTCTTT. Encoded protein: CASSKPNTEAFF.

This clone was observed a few times. The chain employs TRBV6-1 and TRBJ1-2, with a possible D match to TRBD1 (5 bases). With 0 bases removed from V and 10 bases from J, the gap between germline ends came to 15 bases. This CDR3 region has 14 residues. From germline, CDR1 is MNHNS and CDR2 SASEGT. The CDR3 nucleotides read TGTGCCAGCAGTGAAGCAGGGGCAGAGACTTACTACACCTTC. Translating gives CASSEAGAETYYTF.

V usage is TRBV7-2 and J usage is TRBJ2-2, with D hard to call. Trimming shortened V by 1 base and J by 8 bases, and 8 bases separated the two germline ends. Germline CDR1 reads SGHTA; CDR2 reads FQGNSA. This CDR3 spans 13 amino acids. The CDR3 loop reads CASSLVGWGELFF. The CDR3 DNA reads TGTGCCAGCAGCTTAGTCGGGTGGGGGGAGCTGTTTTTT.

The chain couples TRBV5-4 to TRBJ2-7; D is possibly TRBD2 (7 bases). The CDR3 has 15 amino acids. The germline V and J ends were trimmed by 4 bases and 6 bases, with 20 bases remaining between them. Germline values: CDR1 SGHNT, CDR2 YYREEE (reference sequence). The DNA for the CDR3 is TGTGCCAGCAGCGGGGGGGCAGGGTGGGTGGGCGAGCAGTACTTC. It encodes CASSGGAGWVGEQYF. The full variable domain, rest sourced from reference TRBV5-4 and TRBJ2-7, is ETGVTQSPTHLIKTRGQQVTLRCSSQSGHNTVSWYQQALGQGPQFIFQYYREEENGRGNFPPRFSGLQFPNYSSELNVNALELDDSALYLCASSGGAGWVGEQYFGPGTRLTVT.

This chain links TRBV5-1 with TRBJ1-2, with D perhaps TRBD1 (6 bases). The CDR3 runs 12 residues. From germline, CDR1 is SGHRS and CDR2 YFSETQ. V lost 0 bases to trimming and J lost 7 bases, with 7 bases between them. The CDR3 protein is CASSLDRAGYTF. The DNA for the CDR3 is TGCGCCAGCAGCTTGGACAGGGCTGGCTACACCTTC.

This clone was found a few times. The chain combines TRBV19 with TRBJ2-1; 12 bases agree with TRBD2. J gave up 8 bases and V 7 bases, and 12 bases lay outside the gene matches. The CDR3 length is 16 residues. Germline CDR1 LNHDA, CDR2 SQIVND (reference sequence). For the CDR3, the DNA is TGTGCCAGTACAAGGACTAGCGGGGTTCTTTTGTATGAGCAGTTCTTC. Translation gives CASTRTSGVLLYEQFF.

Worth noting for this clone: The sample holds other DNA sequences that translate to the same CDR3. The gene calls are TRBV6-5 and TRBJ1-5, with no clear D. CDR1 is MNHEY, CDR2 SVGAGI, per germline. Trimming removed 3 bases from V and 5 bases from J, with 14 bases in between. The CDR3 contains 15 residues. The CDR3 DNA is TGTGCCAGCAGTTATGATGGCGGTAACGATCAGCCCCAGCATTTT. Encoded protein: CASSYDGGNDQPQHF.

The chain employs TRBV5-1 and TRBJ2-1; 7 bases are shared with TRBD1. This CDR3 has 15 amino acids. The V and J ends lost 2 bases and 0 bases, in that order; junction bases with no gene match: 2. The V gene's germline CDR1 is SGHRS and CDR2 YFSETQ. Here the CDR3 reads CASSFSGGSYNEQFF. Written as DNA, the CDR3 is TGCGCCAGCAGCTTTTCAGGGGGCTCCTACAATGAGCAGTTCTTC. Supplemented by reference TRBV5-1 and TRBJ2-1, the full variable domain reads KAGVTQTPRYLIKTRGQQVTLSCSPISGHRSVSWYQQTPGQGLQFLFEYFSETQRNKGNFPGRFSGRQFSNSRSEMNVSTLELGDSALYLCASSFSGGSYNEQFFGPGTRLTVL.

This clone showed up just once. The CDR3, as DNA: TGCGCCAGCAGCCCGGGGACAGGGGACCAGCCCCAGCATTTT. Its translation: CASSPGTGDQPQHF. The chain is built from TRBV4-3 and TRBJ1-5; 10 bases line up with TRBD1. Germline V gene sequence: CDR1 LGHNA, CDR2 YSLEER. The CDR3 covers 14 residues. The junction had 4 bases not matched to a gene; V was cut back by 4 bases and J by 7 bases.

The CDR3, as DNA: TGCGCCAGCTCCGGCAGGGGACAGTCGTTCTTC. As protein: CASSGRGQSFF. V and J are TRBV4-3 and TRBJ2-1, with 7 bases aligning to TRBD1. CDR3 size: 11 residues. Germline V CDR1 and CDR2: LGHNA, YSLEER. The junction had 10 bases not matched to a gene; V was cut back by 8 bases and J by 15 bases.

Note on this clone: The germline gene is not matched at one end of the junction; a read error may be the cause. The chain has TRBV10-3 and TRBJ2-6; 8 bases agree with TRBD1. The CDR3 has 15 residues. Germline CDR1 and CDR2: ENHRY and SYGVKD. In nucleotides, the CDR3 is TGTGCCATCAGTCTTACAGTGACAGGGGCCAACGGCCTGACTTTC. Protein product: CAISLTVTGANGLTF.

This chain connects TRBV21-1 to TRBJ1-2. TRBV21-1 is marked as a pseudogene. The CDR3 consists of 13 residues. The CDR3 region is CASTRQKEGGYTF. The DNA of the CDR3 is TGTGCCAGCACTCGACAGAAGGAGGGGGGCTACACCTTC.

The chain links TRBV5-3 to TRBJ2-7; D remains unclear. TRBV5-3 counts as an open reading frame of uncertain function. The CDR3 runs 14 residues. The ends were cut back, 3 bases at V and 3 bases at J, with 13 bases in the middle. CDR3 coding DNA: TGTGCCAGAAGCTGCGGCAGAGGTAGCTACGAGCAGTACTTC. Protein: CARSCGRGSYEQYF.

The genes are TRBV9 and TRBJ1-1, with 8 nucleotides matching TRBD1. This CDR3 region has 13 residues. V lost 4 bases, J lost 5 bases, and 4 bases stayed unmatched. The V gene's germline CDR1 is SGDLS and CDR2 YYNGEE. Here the CDR3 reads CASSLDRGTEAFF. The CDR3 DNA follows: TGTGCCAGCAGCCTAGACAGGGGTACTGAAGCTTTCTTT.

The J gene is TRBJ1-1, the V gene TRBV6-5; TRBD1 matches 9 bases. The CDR3 length is 13 residues. Looked up from germline, CDR1 is MNHEY and CDR2 is SVGAGI. After removal of 6 bases from V and 4 bases from J, the junction contained 3 bases not matched to a gene. CDR3 in DNA: TGTGCCAGCAGAGAACAGGGGGCCACTGAAGCTTTCTTT. Its translation: CASREQGATEAFF.

This chain uses TRBV6-1 with TRBJ1-1; D gene uncertain. The CDR3 consists of 13 residues. V lost 5 bases, J lost 6 bases, and 13 bases lay in between. Germline CDR1 reads MNHNS; CDR2 reads SASEGT. The CDR3 spells CASSKRAGSEAFF. CDR3 bases: TGTGCCAGCAGTAAGAGAGCAGGCTCTGAAGCTTTCTTT.

V usage is TRBV4-1 and J usage is TRBJ1-2, with D tentatively TRBD1 (6 bases). Germline CDR1 MGHRA, CDR2 YSYEKL. The germline V and J ends were trimmed by 2 bases and 4 bases, with 17 bases remaining between them. This CDR3 is built from 16 residues. The CDR3 loop reads CASSQPTGIGSYGYTF. As DNA, the CDR3 is TGCGCCAGCAGCCAACCTACAGGGATCGGCTCCTATGGCTACACCTTC.

This clone was detected only once. V usage is TRBV27 and J usage is TRBJ2-3; 11 bases map to TRBD2. Trimming cost V 3 bases and J 2 bases; bases outside gene matches: 1. The CDR3 runs 15 residues. The germline gives CDR1 MNHEY, CDR2 SMNVEV (reference sequence). The CDR3 loop is CASSLTSGDTDTQYF. The CDR3 nucleotides read TGTGCCAGCAGTTTGACTAGCGGGGACACAGATACGCAGTATTTT.

This chain connects TRBV9 to TRBJ2-7; 7 bases map to TRBD2. CDR3 length: 14 residues. The germline V gene has CDR1 SGDLS and CDR2 YYNGEE. Trimming cost V 4 bases and J 1 base; bases outside gene matches: 5. CDR3 DNA: TGTGCCAGCAGCCCTAGCGGTTCATCCTACGAGCAGTACTTC. This encodes CASSPSGSSYEQYF.

The gene calls are TRBV19 and TRBJ1-3; no firm D call. Trimming took 3 bases from V and 7 from J, leaving 16 bases between them. Germline V CDR1 and CDR2: LNHDA, SQIVND (reference sequence). There are 15 residues in the CDR3. The CDR3 coding sequence is TGTGCCAGTAGTATCTCCCTAGGTCCGGGGAACACCATATATTTT. Amino acid sequence: CASSISLGPGNTIYF.

The chain carries TRBV6-1 and TRBJ2-5; D is possibly TRBD1 (5 bases). This CDR3 contains 15 residues. V lost 4 bases, J lost 4 bases, and 16 bases lay in between. Germline V gene data show CDR1 as MNHNS and CDR2 as SASEGT. The CDR3 DNA follows: TGTGCCAGCAGTGGGGTGACAGCCGTAGGAGAGACCCAGTACTTC. This sequence encodes CASSGVTAVGETQYF.

J is TRBJ2-2 and V is TRBV9; D perhaps matches TRBD2 (6 bases). V dropped 5 bases and J dropped 7 bases, with 15 bases sitting between them. The germline V gene has CDR1 SGDLS and CDR2 YYNGEE. The CDR3 is 14 residues long. CDR3 bases: TGTGCCAGCAGGGGGGACTCCTGGGACGGGGAGCTGTTTTTT. Protein: CASRGDSWDGELFF.

The chain carries TRBV15 and TRBJ2-7, with TRBD2 matching over 10 bases. V was clipped by 5 bases and J by 1 base; unmatched bases: 14. Germline CDR1 LNHNV, CDR2 YYDKDF (reference sequence). The CDR3 is made up of 18 amino acids. CDR3 region: CATSSPGVRAGGSYEQYF. CDR3 DNA: TGTGCCACCAGCTCACCTGGCGTACGAGCGGGGGGGTCCTACGAGCAGTACTTC.

The J gene is TRBJ2-1, the V gene TRBV30, with a tentative D call TRBD2 (6 bases). The germline V gene encodes CDR1 GTSNPN and CDR2 SVGIG (reference sequence). This CDR3 has 16 amino acids. V was trimmed by 1 base and J by 0 bases, leaving 13 bases between them. The chain's CDR3 is CAWSAPGGFSYNEQFF. CDR3 DNA: TGTGCCTGGAGTGCCCCTGGGGGGTTCTCCTACAATGAGCAGTTCTTC.

The chain employs TRBV27 and TRBJ1-2; the match to TRBD1 covers 9 bases. The CDR3 contains 12 residues. J gave up 9 bases and V 4 bases, and 3 bases lay outside the gene matches. Germline loops: CDR1 MNHEY, CDR2 SMNVEV (reference sequence). CDR3 bases: TGTGCCAGCAGTTACAGGGGGCAAAGCTACACCTTC. This codes for CASSYRGQSYTF.

The V call is TRBV10-3, the J call TRBJ2-1; D is possibly TRBD1 (5 bases). Germline V gene sequence: CDR1 ENHRY, CDR2 SYGVKD. V dropped 0 bases and J dropped 8 bases, with 23 bases sitting between them. The CDR3 length is 18 residues. The CDR3, as DNA: TGTGCCATCAGTGAGTCGCGGTCCAGGGTGGGTAGGGTGTATGAGCAGTTCTTC. It yields the protein CAISESRSRVGRVYEQFF.

V is TRBV2 and J is TRBJ2-5; 9 bases map to TRBD1. CDR1 SNHLY and CDR2 FYNNEI come from the germline V gene. CDR3 length: 15 amino acids. Trimming cost V 3 bases and J 0 bases; bases outside gene matches: 2. This CDR3 is CASSDGTGYQETQYF. The CDR3 bases are TGTGCCAGCAGTGATGGGACAGGGTACCAAGAGACCCAGTACTTC.

V gene TRBV7-9 combines with J gene TRBJ1-3; 7 bases align to TRBD1. The CDR3 has 15 amino acids. Germline CDR1 reads SEHNR; CDR2 reads FQNEAQ (reference sequence). V lost 11 bases to trimming and J lost 0 bases; unmatched junction nucleotides: 10. The DNA for the CDR3 is TGTGCCGTACATCAGGGGGGCAACTCTGGAAACACCATATATTTT. It encodes CAVHQGGNSGNTIYF.

Comment on this clone: Other DNA sequences within the sample encode an identical CDR3. V usage is TRBV4-1 and J usage is TRBJ2-3; 14 bases fit TRBD2. The V gene end was trimmed by 3 bases and the J gene end by 6 bases; junction bases not matched to a gene: 14. The CDR3 length is 19 residues. Germline V CDR1 and CDR2: MGHRA, YSYEKL. The CDR3: CASSQDTRPGTSGGDTQYF. The CDR3 nucleotides are TGCGCCAGCAGCCAGGATACACGCCCCGGGACTAGCGGGGGCGATACGCAGTATTTT.

The rearrangement uses TRBV9 and TRBJ2-7; 8 bases fit TRBD1. J was trimmed by 3 bases and V by 7 bases; bases with no gene match: 3. Germline V gene sequence: CDR1 SGDLS, CDR2 YYNGEE. The CDR3 is 12 residues long. The CDR3: CASSGTGYEQYF. The CDR3 DNA reads as TGTGCCAGCTCCGGGACAGGCTACGAGCAGTACTTC.